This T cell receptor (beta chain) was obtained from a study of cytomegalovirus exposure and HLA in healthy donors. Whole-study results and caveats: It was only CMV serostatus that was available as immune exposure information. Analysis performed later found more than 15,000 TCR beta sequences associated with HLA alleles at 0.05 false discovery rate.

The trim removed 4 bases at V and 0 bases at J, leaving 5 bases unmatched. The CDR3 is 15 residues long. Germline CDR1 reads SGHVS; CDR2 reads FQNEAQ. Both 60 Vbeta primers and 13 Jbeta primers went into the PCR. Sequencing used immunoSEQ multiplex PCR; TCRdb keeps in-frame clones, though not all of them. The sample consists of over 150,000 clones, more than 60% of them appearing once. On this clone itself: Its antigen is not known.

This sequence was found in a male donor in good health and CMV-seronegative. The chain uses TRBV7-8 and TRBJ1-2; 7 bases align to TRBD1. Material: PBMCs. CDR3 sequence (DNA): TGTGCCAGCAGCTACGGGACAGCAACTAACTATGGCTACACCTTC. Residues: CASSYGTATNYGYTF.